Detailed here is one T cell receptor (beta chain). The antigen is not known. Germline V CDR1 and CDR2: MNHEY, SVGAGI. V lost 5 bases and J 2 bases, leaving 13 bases between the germline ends. The CDR3 contains 14 residues. This sample is drawn from a study of T cell responses to AZD1222 COVID-19 vaccine. Whole-study findings and limits: Breadth and depth of Spike-specific TCRs rose after two AZD1222 doses. The study found vaccine-associated CD4 TCRs spanning spike, dominant at 160-218 and 743-854. Repertoire collection took place solely once the T cell response had peaked. Mostly white British, mostly female donors; authors suggested clonal diversity may be underestimated.

Clones were read by immunoSEQ multiplex PCR, and TCRdb kept only the in-frame ones, dropping some. The sample shows under 150,000 clones, over 75% of them seen only once. The source was peripheral blood, collected 28 days after the second dose of the MenACWY control vaccine. The rearrangement links TRBV6-5 to TRBJ2-7; D possibly corresponds to TRBD1 (5 bases). This TCR derives from an adult who received the MenACWY meningococcal vaccine as a control. This CDR3 is CASSRTRDPYEQYF. The CDR3 nucleotides are TGTGCCAGCAGTCGTACCAGGGATCCCTACGAGCAGTACTTC.